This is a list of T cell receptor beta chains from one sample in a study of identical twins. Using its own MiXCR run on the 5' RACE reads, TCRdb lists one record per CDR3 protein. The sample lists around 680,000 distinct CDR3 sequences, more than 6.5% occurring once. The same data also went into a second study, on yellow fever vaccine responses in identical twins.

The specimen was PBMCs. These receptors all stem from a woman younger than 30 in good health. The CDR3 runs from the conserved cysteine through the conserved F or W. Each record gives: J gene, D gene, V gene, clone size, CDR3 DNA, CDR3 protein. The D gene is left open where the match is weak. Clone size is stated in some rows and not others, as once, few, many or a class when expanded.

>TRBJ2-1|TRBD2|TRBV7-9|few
TGTGCCAGCAGCTCAATGGGTAGCGGGAGATTATACAATGAGCAGTTCTTC
CASSSMGSGRLYNEQFF
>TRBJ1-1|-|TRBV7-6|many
TGTGCCAGCAGCCGAGATTGGGGCACTGAAGCTTTCTTT
CASSRDWGTEAFF
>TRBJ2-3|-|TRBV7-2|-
TGTGCCAGCAGCTTTCGGGCTAGCGGCACAGATACGCAGTATTTT
CASSFRASGTDTQYF
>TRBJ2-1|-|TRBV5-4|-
TGTGCCAGCGGCCCTGGGCGGTTGAGGGATGAGCAGTTCTTC
CASGPGRLRDEQFF
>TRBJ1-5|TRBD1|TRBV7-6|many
TGTGCCAGCAGTCAGGGGGCGCGGCAGCCCCAGCATTTT
CASSQGARQPQHF
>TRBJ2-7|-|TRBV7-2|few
TGTGCCAGCAGCTTATTCCCGACCTCCGGCGAGCAGTACTTC
CASSLFPTSGEQYF
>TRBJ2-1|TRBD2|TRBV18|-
TGTGCCAGCTCACCATACCTAGCGGCATACAATGAGCAGTTCTTC
CASSPYLAAYNEQFF
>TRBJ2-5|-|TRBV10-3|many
TGTGCCATCAGTGCCGAGGGTCTGGATAAAGAGACCCAGTACTTC
CAISAEGLDKETQYF
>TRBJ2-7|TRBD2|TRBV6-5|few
TGTGCCAGCAGTTTATCGGGACTAGCGTATTACGAGCAGTACTTC
CASSLSGLAYYEQYF
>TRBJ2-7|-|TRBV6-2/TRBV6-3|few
TGTGCCAGCAGTTACCCGGACTACGAGCAGTGCTTC
CASSYPDYEQCF
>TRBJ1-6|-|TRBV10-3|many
TGTGCCATCAGTGAGTCTTTCGGTTCACCCCTCCACTTT
CAISESFGSPLHF
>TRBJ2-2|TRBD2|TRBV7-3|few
TGTGCCAGCAGCTTAGGACTAGCGGGGGACGGGGAGCTGTTTTTT
CASSLGLAGDGELFF
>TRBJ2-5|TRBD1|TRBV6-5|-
TGTGCCAGCAGTTCCCTAACAGGGGACGAGACCCAGTACTTC
CASSSLTGDETQYF
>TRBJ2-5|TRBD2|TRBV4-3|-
TGCGCCAGCAGCCAAAACCCGCGGACTAGCGGGAGACAAGAGACCCAGTACTTC
CASSQNPRTSGRQETQYF
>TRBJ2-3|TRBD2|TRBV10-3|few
TGTGCCATCAGAAAAACTAGCGGGGGCTTGGATACGCAGTATTTT
CAIRKTSGGLDTQYF
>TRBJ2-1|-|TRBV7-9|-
TGTGCCAGCAGCCCGGTGAGGCGGAAGTACAATGAGCAGTTCTTC
CASSPVRRKYNEQFF
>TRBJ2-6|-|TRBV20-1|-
TGCAGTGCTAGAGATCGCTCTGGGGCCAACGTCCTGACTTTC
CSARDRSGANVLTF
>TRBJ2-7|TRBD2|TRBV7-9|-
TGTGCCAGCAGCCTCGGACTAGCGGGAAGGGGAGAGCAGTACTTC
CASSLGLAGRGEQYF
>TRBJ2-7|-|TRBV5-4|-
TGTGCCAGCAGCTCCGGTCTGGTGGGAGTCTACGAGCAGTACTTC
CASSSGLVGVYEQYF
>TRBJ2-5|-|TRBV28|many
TGTGCCAGCAGTCCGCCGGTGAGGTGGGATCCCGAGACCCAGTACTTC
CASSPPVRWDPETQYF
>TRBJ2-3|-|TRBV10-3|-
TGTGCCATCAATGACAGAACTAGCACAGATACGCAGTATTTT
CAINDRTSTDTQYF
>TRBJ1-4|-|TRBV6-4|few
TGTGCCAGCAGATATATTTGGTGGCAGCGTAATGAAAAACTGTTTTTT
CASRYIWWQRNEKLFF
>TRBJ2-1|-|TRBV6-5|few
TGTGCTAGCAGTTATAGGGGGAGTGACAATGAGCAGTTCTTC
CASSYRGSDNEQFF
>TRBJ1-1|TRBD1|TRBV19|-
TGTGCCAGTAGTCGTCGCGACAGGGGGACTGAAGCTTTCTTT
CASSRRDRGTEAFF
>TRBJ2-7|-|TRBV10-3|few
TGTGCCATCAGCCTTCGAGGGGACGAGCAGTACTTC
CAISLRGDEQYF
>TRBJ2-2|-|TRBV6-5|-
TGTGCCAGCAGTTACACCACAACGAACACCGGGGAGCTGTTTTTT
CASSYTTTNTGELFF
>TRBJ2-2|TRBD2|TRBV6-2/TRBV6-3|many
TGTGCCAGCAGTTCCTTCGGACTAGCGGGAGGTCGGGGTAGTATGACCGGGGAGCTGTTTTTT
CASSSFGLAGGRGSMTGELFF
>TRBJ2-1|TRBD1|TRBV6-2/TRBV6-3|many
TGTGCCAGCAGTGACTTAAAGACAGGGGGCTCCTACAATGAGCAGTTCTTC
CASSDLKTGGSYNEQFF
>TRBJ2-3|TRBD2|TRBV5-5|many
TGTGCCAGCAGCCACCCTAGCGGTCAGGACCTAGATACGCAGTATTTT
CASSHPSGQDLDTQYF
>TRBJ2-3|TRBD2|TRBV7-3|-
TGTGCCAGCAGCTTCGGGGCGGGGGGGAGCACAGATACGCAGTATTTT
CASSFGAGGSTDTQYF
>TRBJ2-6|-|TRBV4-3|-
TGCGCCAGCAGCCACAGCCTCTTAGGCTCTGGGGCCAACGTCCTGACTTTC
CASSHSLLGSGANVLTF
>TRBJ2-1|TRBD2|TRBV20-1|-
TGCAGTGCTAGAGGGACTAGCGGGTACAATGAGCAGTTCTTC
CSARGTSGYNEQFF
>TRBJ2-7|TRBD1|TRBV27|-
TGTGCCAGCAGTTTAGACCGGACAGGGATGCGCTACGAGCAGTACTTC
CASSLDRTGMRYEQYF
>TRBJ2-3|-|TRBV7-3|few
TGTGCCAGCAGCACCCGGGGGGCGGGCACAGATACGCAGTATTTT
CASSTRGAGTDTQYF
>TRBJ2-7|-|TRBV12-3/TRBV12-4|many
TGTGCCAGCAGTTGGGGCGGCTCCTACGAGCAGTACTTC
CASSWGGSYEQYF
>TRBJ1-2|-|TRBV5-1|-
TGCGCCAGCAGCTTCACGACAGATACTAACTATGGCTACACCTTC
CASSFTTDTNYGYTF
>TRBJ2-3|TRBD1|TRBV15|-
TGTGCCACCAGCAGAGAAGGACAGGCCACAGATACGCAGTATTTT
CATSREGQATDTQYF
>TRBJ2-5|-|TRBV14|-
TGTGCCAGCAGCCAAGACGTGGTCGGGACCCAGTACTTC
CASSQDVVGTQYF
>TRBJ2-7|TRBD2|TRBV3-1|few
TGTGCCAGCAGCCAAGATAGCGGGGCCTGGGAGCAGTACTTC
CASSQDSGAWEQYF
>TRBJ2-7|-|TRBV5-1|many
TGCGCCAGCAGCCCGTACAGGTCTTCCTACGAGCAGTACTTC
CASSPYRSSYEQYF
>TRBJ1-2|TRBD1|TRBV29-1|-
TGCAGCGCCACAGGGGTGGATGGCTACACCTTC
CSATGVDGYTF
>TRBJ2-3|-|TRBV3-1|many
TGTGCCAGCAGCCAACAGCATAATACGCAGTATTTT
CASSQQHNTQYF
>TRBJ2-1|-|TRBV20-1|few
TGCAGTACAACCCCGGCAGGGATCAGTAATGAGCAGTTCTTC
CSTTPAGISNEQFF
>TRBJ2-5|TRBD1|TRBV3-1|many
TGTGCCAGCACCCCGTTAAGGGGGCGCCTCCAAGAGACCCAGTACTTC
CASTPLRGRLQETQYF